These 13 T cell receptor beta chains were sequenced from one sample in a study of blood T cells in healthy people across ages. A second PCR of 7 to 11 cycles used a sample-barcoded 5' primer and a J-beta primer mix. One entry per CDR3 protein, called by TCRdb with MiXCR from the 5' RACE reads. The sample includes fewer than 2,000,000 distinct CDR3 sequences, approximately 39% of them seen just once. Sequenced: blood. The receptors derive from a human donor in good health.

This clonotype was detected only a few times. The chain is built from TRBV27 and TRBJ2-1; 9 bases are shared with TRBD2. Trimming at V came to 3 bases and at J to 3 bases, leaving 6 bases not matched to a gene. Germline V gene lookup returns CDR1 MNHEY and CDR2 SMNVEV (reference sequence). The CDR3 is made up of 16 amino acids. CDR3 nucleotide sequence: TGTGCCAGCAGTTTGTACCAGCGGGGGGTCTACAATGAGCAGTTCTTC. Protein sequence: CASSLYQRGVYNEQFF.

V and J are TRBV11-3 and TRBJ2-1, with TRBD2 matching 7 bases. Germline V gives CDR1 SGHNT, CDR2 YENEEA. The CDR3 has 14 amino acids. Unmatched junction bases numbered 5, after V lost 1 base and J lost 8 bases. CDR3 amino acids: CASSLVAGNDEQFF. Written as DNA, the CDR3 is TGTGCCAGCAGCTTAGTAGCGGGCAATGATGAGCAGTTCTTC.

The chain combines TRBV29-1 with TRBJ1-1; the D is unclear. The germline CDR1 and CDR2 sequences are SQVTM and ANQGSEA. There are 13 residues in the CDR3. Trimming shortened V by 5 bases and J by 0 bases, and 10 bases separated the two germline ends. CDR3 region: CSVRSPMNTEAFF. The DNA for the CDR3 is TGCAGCGTTAGGTCCCCCATGAACACTGAAGCTTTCTTT. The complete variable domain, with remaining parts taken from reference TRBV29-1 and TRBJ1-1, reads SAVISQKPSRDICQRGTSLTIQCQVDSQVTMMFWYRQQPGQSLTLIATANQGSEATYESGFVIDKFPISRPNLTFSTLTVSNMSPEDSSIYLCSVRSPMNTEAFFGQGTRLTVV.

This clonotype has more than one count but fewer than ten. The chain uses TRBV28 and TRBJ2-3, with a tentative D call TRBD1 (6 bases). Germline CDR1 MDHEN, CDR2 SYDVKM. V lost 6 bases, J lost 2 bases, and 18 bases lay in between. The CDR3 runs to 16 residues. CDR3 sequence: CASSSTTGWDTDTQYF. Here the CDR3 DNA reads TGTGCCAGCAGCAGTACCACAGGGTGGGACACAGATACGCAGTATTTT.

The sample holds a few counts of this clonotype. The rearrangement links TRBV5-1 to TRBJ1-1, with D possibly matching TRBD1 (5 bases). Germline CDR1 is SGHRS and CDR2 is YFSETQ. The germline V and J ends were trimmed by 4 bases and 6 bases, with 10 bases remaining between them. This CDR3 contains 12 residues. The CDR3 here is CASSPGTSEAFF. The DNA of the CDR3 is TGCGCCAGCAGCCCCGGGACTTCTGAAGCTTTCTTT. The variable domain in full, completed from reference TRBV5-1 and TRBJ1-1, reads KAGVTQTPRYLIKTRGQQVTLSCSPISGHRSVSWYQQTPGQGLQFLFEYFSETQRNKGNFPGRFSGRQFSNSRSEMNVSTLELGDSALYLCASSPGTSEAFFGQGTRLTVV.

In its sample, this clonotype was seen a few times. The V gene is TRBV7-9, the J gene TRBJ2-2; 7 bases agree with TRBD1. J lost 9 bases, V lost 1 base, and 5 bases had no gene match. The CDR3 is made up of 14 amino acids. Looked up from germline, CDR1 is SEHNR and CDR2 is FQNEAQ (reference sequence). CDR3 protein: CASSLGTGARELFF. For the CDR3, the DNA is TGTGCCAGCAGCTTAGGAACAGGGGCGAGGGAGCTGTTTTTT.

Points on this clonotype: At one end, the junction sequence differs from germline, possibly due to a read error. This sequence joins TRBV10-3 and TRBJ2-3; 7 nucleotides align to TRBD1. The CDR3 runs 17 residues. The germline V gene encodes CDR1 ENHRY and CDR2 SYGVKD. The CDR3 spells CATSESMTGSLEDTQYF. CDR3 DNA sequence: TGTGCCACCAGTGAGTCGATGACAGGGTCCCTTGAAGATACGCAGTATTTT.

In DNA form, the CDR3 reads TGCAGTGCTAGCAACTCTCCGCCGGGACTAGCGGGAGGGCTCTACGAGCAGTACTTC. This codes for CSASNSPPGLAGGLYEQYF. V usage is TRBV20-1 and J usage is TRBJ2-7, with 16 bases fitting TRBD2. The V gene's germline CDR1 is DFQATT and CDR2 SNEGSKA (reference sequence). This CDR3 region has 19 residues. The V segment lost 3 bases and the J segment 3 bases; nucleotides outside the gene matches: 14.

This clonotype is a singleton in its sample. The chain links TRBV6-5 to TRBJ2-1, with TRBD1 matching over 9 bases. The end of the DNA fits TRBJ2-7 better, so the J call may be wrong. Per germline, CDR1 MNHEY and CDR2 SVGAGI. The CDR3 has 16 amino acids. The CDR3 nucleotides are TGTGCCAGCAGTTGGGGGGGACAGGGAGGTCTCTACGAGCAGTACTTC. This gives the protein CASSWGGQGGLYEQYF.

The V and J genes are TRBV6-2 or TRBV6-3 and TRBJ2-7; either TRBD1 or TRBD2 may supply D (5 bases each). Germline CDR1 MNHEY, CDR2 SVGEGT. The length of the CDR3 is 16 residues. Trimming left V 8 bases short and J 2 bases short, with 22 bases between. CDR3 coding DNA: TGTGCCAGCCGTCTTCCCCCCAGTTGGGGACCCTACGAGCAGTACTTC. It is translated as CASRLPPSWGPYEQYF.

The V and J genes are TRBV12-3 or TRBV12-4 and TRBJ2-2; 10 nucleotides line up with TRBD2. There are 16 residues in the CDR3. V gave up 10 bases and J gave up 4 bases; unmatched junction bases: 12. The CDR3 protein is CATKYPAGGFTGELFF. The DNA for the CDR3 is TGTGCCACCAAATACCCAGCGGGGGGGTTCACCGGGGAGCTGTTTTTT.

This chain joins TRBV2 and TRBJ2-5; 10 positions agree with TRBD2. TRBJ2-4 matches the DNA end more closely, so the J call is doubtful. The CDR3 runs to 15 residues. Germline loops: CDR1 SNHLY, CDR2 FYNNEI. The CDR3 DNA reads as TGTGCCAGCAGTGAAGACCTAGCGGGGGTTCACATTCAGTACTTC. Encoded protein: CASSEDLAGVHIQYF.

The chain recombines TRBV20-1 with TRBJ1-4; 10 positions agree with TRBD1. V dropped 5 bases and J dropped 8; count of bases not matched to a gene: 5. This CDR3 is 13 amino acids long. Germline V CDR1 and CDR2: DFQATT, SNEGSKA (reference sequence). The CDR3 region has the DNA TGCAGTGCTTTGGGACAGGGGAACGAAAAACTGTTTTTT. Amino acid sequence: CSALGQGNEKLFF.